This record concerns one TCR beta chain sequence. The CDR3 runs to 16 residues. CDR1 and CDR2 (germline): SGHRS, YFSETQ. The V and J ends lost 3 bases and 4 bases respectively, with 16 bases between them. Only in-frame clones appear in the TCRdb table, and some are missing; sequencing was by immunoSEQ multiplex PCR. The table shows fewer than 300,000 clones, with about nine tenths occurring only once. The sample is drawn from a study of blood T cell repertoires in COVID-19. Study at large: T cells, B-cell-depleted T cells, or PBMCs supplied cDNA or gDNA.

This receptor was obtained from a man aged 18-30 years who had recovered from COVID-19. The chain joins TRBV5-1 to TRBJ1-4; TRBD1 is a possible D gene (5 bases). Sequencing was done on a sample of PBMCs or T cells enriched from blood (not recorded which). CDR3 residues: CASSSTHTQGNEKLFF. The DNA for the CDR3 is TGCGCCAGCAGCTCAACACACACTCAGGGTAATGAAAAACTGTTTTTT.